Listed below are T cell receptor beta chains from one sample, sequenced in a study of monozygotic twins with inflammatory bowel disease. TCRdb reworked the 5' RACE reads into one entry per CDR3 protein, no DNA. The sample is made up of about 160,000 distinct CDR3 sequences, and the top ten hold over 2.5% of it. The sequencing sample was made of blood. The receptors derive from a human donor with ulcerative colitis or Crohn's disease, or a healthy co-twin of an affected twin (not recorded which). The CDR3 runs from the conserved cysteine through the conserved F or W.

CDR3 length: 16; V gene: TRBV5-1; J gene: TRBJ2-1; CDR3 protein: CASSPVSGISYNEQFF
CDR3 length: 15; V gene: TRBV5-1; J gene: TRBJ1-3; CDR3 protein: CASSLDGVSGNTIYF
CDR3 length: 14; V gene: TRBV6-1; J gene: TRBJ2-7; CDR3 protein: CASSDMTGSYEQYF
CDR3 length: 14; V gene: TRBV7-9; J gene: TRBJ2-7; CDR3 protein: CASTQGTGSYEQYF
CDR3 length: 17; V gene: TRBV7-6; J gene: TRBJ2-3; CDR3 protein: CASSSKGLFLSTDTQYF
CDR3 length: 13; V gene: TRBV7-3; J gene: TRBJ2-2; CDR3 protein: CASSLTNTGELFF
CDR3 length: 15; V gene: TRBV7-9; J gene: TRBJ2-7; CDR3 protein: CASSLTPGLHYEQYF
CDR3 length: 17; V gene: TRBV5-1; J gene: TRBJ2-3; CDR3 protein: CASSAGGTDRRLHTQYF
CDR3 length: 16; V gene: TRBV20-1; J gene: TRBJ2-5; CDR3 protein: CSARDWSRGTQETQYF
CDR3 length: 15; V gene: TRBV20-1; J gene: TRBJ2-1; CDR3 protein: CSAPRTHVGGNEQFF
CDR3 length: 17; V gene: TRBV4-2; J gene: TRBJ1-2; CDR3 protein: CASSQVDARGLGYGYTF
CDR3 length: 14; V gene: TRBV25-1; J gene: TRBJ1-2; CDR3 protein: CASINDLRSYGYTF
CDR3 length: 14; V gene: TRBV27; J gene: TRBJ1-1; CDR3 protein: CASSNRGLNTEAFF
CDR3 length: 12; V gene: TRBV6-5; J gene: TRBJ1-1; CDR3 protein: CASRRHAAEAFF
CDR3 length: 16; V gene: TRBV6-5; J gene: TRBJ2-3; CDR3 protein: CASSYSSLTPTDTQYF
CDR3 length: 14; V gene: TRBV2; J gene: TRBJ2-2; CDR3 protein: CASSPGVWPGELFF
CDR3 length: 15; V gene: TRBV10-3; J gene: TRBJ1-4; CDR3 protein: CAISDSGLLNEKLFF
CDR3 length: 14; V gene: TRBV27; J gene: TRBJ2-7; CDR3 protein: CASSLFRFDWEQYF
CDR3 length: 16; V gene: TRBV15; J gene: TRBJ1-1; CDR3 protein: CATSRDRRRVGTEAFF
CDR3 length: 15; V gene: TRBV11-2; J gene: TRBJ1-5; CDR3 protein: CASSLGTGYNQPQHF
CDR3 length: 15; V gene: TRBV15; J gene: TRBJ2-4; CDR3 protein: CATSRDRGSINIQYF
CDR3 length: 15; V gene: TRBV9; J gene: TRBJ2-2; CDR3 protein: CASSVGLADTGELFF
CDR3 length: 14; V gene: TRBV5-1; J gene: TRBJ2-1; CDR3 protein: CASSLSGGAHEQFF
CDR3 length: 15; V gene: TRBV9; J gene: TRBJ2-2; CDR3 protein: CASRSGGYDTGELFF
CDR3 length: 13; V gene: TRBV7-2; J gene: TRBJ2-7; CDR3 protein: CASSPPVVGEQYF
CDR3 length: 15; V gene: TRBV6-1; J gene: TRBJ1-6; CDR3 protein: CASSPPPGGNSPLHF
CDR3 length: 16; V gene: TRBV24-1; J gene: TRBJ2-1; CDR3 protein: CATSSAGGEAYNEQFF
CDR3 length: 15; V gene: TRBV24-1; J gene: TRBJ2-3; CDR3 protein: CATQGTSGSSDTQYF
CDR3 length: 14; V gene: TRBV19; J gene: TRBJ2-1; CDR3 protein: CASSPRLGSNEQFF
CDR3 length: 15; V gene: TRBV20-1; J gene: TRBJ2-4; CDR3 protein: CSARDRGVSKNIQYF
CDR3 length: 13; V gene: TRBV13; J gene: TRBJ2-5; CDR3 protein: CASSFYTGESQYF
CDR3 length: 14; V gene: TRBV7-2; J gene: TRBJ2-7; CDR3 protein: CASSSGSRRGEQYF
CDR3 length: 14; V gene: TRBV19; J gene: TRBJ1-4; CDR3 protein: CASSIRRGEEKLFF
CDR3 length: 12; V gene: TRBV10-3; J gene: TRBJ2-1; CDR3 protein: CAIRDNYNEQFF
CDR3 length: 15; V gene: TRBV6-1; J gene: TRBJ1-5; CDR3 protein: CASSEFRGLKQPQHF
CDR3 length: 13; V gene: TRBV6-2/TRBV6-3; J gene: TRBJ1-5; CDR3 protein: CASSYSRGQPQHF
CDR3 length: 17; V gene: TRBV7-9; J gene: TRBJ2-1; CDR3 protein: CASSLPTGGRTYNEQFF
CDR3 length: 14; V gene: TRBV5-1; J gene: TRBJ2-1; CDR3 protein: CASSLGSGGNEQFF
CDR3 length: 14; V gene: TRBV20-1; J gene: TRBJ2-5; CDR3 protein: CSARRGGGQETQYF
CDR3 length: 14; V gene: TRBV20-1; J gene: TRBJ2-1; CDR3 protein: CSAVVWTGRKEQFF
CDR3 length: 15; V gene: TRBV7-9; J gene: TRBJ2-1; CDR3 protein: CASSQRLAGVGEQFF
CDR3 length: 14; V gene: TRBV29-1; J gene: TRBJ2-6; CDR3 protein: CSVAGGAGANVLTF
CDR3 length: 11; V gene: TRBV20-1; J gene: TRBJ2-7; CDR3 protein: CSAREIREQYF
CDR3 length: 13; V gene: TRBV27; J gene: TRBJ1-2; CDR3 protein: CASSPYGLRGYTF
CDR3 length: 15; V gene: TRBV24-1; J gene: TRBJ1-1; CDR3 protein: CATSDSANPWGEAFF
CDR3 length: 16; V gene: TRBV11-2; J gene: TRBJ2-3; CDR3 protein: CASSLDLAGLTDMQYF
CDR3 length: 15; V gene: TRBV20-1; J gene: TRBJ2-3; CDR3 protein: CSATVTSGRTDTQYF
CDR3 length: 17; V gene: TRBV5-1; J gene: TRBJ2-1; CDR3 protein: CASNIGAGANSYNEQFF
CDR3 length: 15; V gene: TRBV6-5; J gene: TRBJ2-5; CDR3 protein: CASSIDFRLTETQYF
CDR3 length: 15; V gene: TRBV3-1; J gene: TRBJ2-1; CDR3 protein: CASSQDATRNNEQFF
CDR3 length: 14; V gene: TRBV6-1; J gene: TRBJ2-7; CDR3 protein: CASSLGPRDYEQYF
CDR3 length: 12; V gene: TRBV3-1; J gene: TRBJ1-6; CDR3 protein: CASSQDSGPLHF
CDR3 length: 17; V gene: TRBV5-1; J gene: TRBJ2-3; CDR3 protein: CASRAQGIFHSTDTQYF
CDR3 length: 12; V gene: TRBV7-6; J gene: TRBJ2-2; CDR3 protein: CASSLFTGELFF